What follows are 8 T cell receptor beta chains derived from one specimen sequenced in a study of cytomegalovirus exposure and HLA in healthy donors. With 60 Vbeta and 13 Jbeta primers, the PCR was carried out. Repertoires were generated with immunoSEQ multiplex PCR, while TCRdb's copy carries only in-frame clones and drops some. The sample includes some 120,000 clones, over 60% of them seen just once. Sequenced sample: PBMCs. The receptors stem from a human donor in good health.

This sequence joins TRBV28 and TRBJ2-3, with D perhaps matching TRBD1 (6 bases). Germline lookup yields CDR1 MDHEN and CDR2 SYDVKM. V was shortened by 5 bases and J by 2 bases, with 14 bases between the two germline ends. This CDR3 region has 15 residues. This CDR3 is CASSLPQGHTDTQYF. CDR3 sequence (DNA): TGTGCCAGCAGTCTCCCACAGGGTCACACAGATACGCAGTATTTT.

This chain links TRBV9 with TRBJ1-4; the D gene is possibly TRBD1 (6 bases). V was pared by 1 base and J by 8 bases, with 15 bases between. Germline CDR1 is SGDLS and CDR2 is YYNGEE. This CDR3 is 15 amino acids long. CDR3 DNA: TGTGCCAGCAGCGTAAGAGGGGGAGTAGAGGAAAAACTGTTTTTT. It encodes CASSVRGGVEEKLFF.

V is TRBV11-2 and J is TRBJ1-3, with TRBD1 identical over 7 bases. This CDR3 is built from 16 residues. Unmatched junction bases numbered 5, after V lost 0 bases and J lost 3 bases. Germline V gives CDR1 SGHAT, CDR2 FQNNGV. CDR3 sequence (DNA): TGTGCCAGCAGCTTAGAGCCGGGGACAGTTGGAAACACCATATATTTT. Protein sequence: CASSLEPGTVGNTIYF.

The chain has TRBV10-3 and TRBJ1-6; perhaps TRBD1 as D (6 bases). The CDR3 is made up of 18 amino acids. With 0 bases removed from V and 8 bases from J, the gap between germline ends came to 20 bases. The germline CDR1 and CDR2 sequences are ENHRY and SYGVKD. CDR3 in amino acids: CAISESGAWGISDSPLHF. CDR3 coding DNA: TGTGCCATCAGTGAGTCGGGGGCCTGGGGTATAAGTGATTCACCCCTCCACTTT.

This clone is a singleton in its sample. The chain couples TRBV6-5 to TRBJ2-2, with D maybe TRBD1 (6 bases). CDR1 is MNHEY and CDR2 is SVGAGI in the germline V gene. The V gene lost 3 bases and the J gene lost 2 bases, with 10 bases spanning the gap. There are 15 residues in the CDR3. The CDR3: CASSYFRGNTGELFF. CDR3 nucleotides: TGTGCCAGCAGTTATTTCAGGGGTAACACCGGGGAGCTGTTTTTT.

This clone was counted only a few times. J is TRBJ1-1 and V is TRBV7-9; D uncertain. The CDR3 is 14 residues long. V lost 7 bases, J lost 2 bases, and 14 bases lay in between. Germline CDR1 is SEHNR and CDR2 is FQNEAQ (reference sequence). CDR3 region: CASTIKTENTEAFF. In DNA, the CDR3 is TGTGCCAGCACCATAAAAACAGAAAACACTGAAGCTTTCTTT.

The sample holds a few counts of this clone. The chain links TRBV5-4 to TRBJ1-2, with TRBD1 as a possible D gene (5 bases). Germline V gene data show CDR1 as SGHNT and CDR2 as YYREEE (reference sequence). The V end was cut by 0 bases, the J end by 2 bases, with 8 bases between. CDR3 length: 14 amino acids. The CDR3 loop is CASSLGRDNYGYTF. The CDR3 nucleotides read TGTGCCAGCAGCTTGGGGCGGGACAACTATGGCTACACCTTC.

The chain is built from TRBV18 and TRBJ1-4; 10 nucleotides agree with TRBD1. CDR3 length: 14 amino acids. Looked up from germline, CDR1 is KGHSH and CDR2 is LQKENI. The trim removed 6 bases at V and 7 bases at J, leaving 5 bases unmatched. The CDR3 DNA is TGTGCCAGCTCCCCGACAGGGGGCTCTGAAAAACTGTTTTTT. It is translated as CASSPTGGSEKLFF.